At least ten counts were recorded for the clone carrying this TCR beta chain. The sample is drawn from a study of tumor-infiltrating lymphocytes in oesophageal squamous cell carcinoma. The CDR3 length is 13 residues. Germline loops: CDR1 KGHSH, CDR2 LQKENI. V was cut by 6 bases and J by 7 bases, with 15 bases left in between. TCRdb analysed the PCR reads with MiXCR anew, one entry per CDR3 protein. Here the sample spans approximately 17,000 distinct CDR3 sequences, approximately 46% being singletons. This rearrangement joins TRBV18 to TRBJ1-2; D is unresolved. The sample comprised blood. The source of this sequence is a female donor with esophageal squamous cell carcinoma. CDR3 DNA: TGTGCCAGCTCCCTCCCTGAAGCTCGTGGCTACACCTTC. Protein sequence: CASSLPEARGYTF.